The 16 T cell receptor beta chains reported below all come from one sample, sequenced in a study of T cell responses to AZD1222 COVID-19 vaccine. The table came from immunoSEQ multiplex PCR; TCRdb's copy has only in-frame clones and leaves some out. Altogether roughly 100,000 clones are present, around 86% being singletons, with the ten largest covering around 5%. The material was peripheral blood, obtained on day 0 of AZD1222 vaccination. The receptors stem from an adult in good health.

This clone occurred a few times. CDR3 coding DNA: TGCAGCGTTGAATTGGCAGGGGGGAACTACGAGCAGTACTTC. Its protein product is CSVELAGGNYEQYF. This rearrangement joins TRBV29-1 to TRBJ2-7, with D perhaps TRBD1 (7 bases). The germline gives CDR1 SQVTM, CDR2 ANQGSEA. The V gene lost 2 bases and the J gene lost 3 bases, with 14 bases spanning the gap. The CDR3 spans 14 residues.

The chain joins TRBV4-2 to TRBJ1-4; D is uncertain. The CDR3 runs to 16 residues. Germline CDR1 LGHNA, CDR2 YNFKEQ. Trimming pared 1 base from V and 0 bases from J, leaving 9 bases between. The CDR3, as DNA: TGTGCCAGCAGCCAAGGTCACACGGCAACTAATGAAAAACTGTTTTTT. Translating gives CASSQGHTATNEKLFF.

As DNA, the CDR3 is TGCGCCAGCAGCCAAGATTTAGGCACCGGGGAGCTGTTTTTT. Protein sequence: CASSQDLGTGELFF. The chain employs TRBV4-3 and TRBJ2-2; D uncertain. The V gene lost 0 bases and the J gene lost 4 bases, with 6 bases spanning the gap. Germline V gives CDR1 LGHNA, CDR2 YSLEER. This CDR3 has 14 amino acids.

The genes are TRBV27 and TRBJ2-7; 7 bases agree with TRBD1. Germline-derived CDR1 and CDR2 are MNHEY and SMNVEV (reference sequence). Trimming took 2 bases from V and 2 from J; bases not matched to a gene: 3. The CDR3 loop spans 14 amino acids. CDR3 residues: CASSLRDSTYEQYF. CDR3 bases: TGTGCCAGCAGTTTACGGGACAGTACCTACGAGCAGTACTTC.

This clone appeared a single time. The J gene is TRBJ1-5, the V gene TRBV6-1; 7 nucleotides match TRBD1. This CDR3 region has 12 residues. Germline lookup yields CDR1 MNHNS and CDR2 SASEGT. Germline trimming cut 3 bases from V and 12 bases from J; bases unmatched to any gene: 5. The CDR3 DNA is TGTGCCAGCAGTGAGGGACAGTTCATCCAGCATTTT. Amino acid sequence: CASSEGQFIQHF.

This clone was counted a single time. The chain recombines TRBV24-1 with TRBJ1-3; D remains ambiguous. The ends were cut back, 4 bases at V and 2 bases at J, with 5 bases in the middle. This CDR3 contains 13 residues. The germline V gene encodes CDR1 KGHDR and CDR2 SFDVKD. The chain's CDR3 is CATSDSPGNTIYF. The DNA of the CDR3 is TGTGCCACCAGTGACAGTCCTGGAAACACCATATATTTT.

The chain couples TRBV4-1 to TRBJ1-4, with 8 bases identical to TRBD1. The CDR3 is 15 amino acids. Losses at the gene ends were 1 base for V and 8 bases for J; bases not matched to a gene: 6. Germline V gives CDR1 MGHRA, CDR2 YSYEKL. CDR3 amino acids: CASSQVTGVDEKLFF. DNA of the CDR3: TGCGCCAGCAGCCAAGTGACAGGGGTAGACGAAAAACTGTTTTTT.

This sequence joins TRBV7-6 and TRBJ1-6, with 9 bases aligning to TRBD1. The CDR3 has 15 residues. CDR1 is SGHVS and CDR2 is FNYEAQ in the germline V gene. Trimming cost V 4 bases and J 9 bases; bases outside gene matches: 7. CDR3 sequence (DNA): TGTGCCAGCAGCTATCACCGGGACAGGGTTTCACCCCTCCACTTT. Protein sequence: CASSYHRDRVSPLHF.

The chain recombines TRBV3-1 (or the pseudogene TRBV3-2) with TRBJ2-2, with D possibly being TRBD1 or TRBD2 (5 bases each). The CDR3 consists of 16 residues. Germline V gene lookup returns CDR1 LGHDT and CDR2 YNNKEL (reference sequence). Trimming removed 1 base from V and 2 bases from J, with 11 bases in between. The CDR3 spells CASSQGFGANTGELFF. CDR3 in DNA: TGTGCCAGCAGCCAAGGTTTCGGGGCTAACACCGGGGAGCTGTTTTTT.

The chain has TRBV30 and TRBJ1-2; 9 nucleotides align to TRBD1. CDR3 length: 15 residues. Unmatched junction bases numbered 12, after V lost 6 bases and J lost 4 bases. Per the germline V gene, CDR1 is GTSNPN and CDR2 is SVGIG (reference sequence). CDR3 protein: CACASQGAASYGYTF. In DNA form, the CDR3 reads TGTGCCTGTGCGTCACAGGGGGCAGCAAGCTATGGCTACACCTTC. Supplemented by reference TRBV30 and TRBJ1-2, the full variable domain reads SQTIHQWPATLVQPVGSPLSLECTVEGTSNPNLYWYRQAAGRGLQLLFYSVGIGQISSEVPQNLSASRPQDRQFILSSKKLLLSDSGFYLCACASQGAASYGYTFGSGTRLTVV.

This clone came up a few times. CDR3 loop: CASSLGLAGDTGELFF. The CDR3, as DNA: TGTGCCAGCTCACTGGGACTAGCGGGAGACACCGGGGAGCTGTTTTTT. This sequence joins TRBV18 and TRBJ2-2; 14 nucleotides match TRBD2. CDR3 length equals 16 residues. The V and J ends lost 4 bases and 3 bases, in that order; junction bases with no gene match: 1. CDR1 and CDR2 (germline): KGHSH, LQKENI.

The chain carries TRBV27 and TRBJ2-7; 14 nucleotides agree with TRBD2. Germline V gene data show CDR1 as MNHEY and CDR2 as SMNVEV (reference sequence). This CDR3 is built from 20 residues. The J segment lost 3 bases and the V segment lost 3 bases, leaving 16 bases of the junction unmatched. CDR3: CASSLYHPGTSGGLFYEQYF. The CDR3 DNA reads as TGTGCCAGCAGTTTGTACCACCCTGGGACTAGCGGGGGACTATTCTACGAGCAGTACTTC.

The chain recombines TRBV4-3 with TRBJ2-2, with D possibly being TRBD1 (6 bases). This CDR3 region has 15 residues. V was trimmed by 2 bases and J by 2 bases, leaving 9 bases between them. From germline, CDR1 is LGHNA and CDR2 YSLEER. CDR3 nucleotides: TGCGCCAGCAGCCAAACGGACAGAAACACCGGGGAGCTGTTTTTT. Translating it yields CASSQTDRNTGELFF.

The chain is built from TRBV10-3 and TRBJ1-5, with no clear D. The CDR3 runs 14 residues. Germline CDR1 and CDR2: ENHRY and SYGVKD. With 2 bases removed from V and 7 bases from J, the gap between germline ends came to 12 bases. The CDR3 spells CAISERAGRQPQHF. The CDR3 DNA sequence: TGTGCCATCAGTGAGCGGGCAGGTCGACAGCCCCAGCATTTT.

This clone was picked up one time. This sequence joins TRBV6-1 and TRBJ2-3, with 9 bases that match TRBD1. The length of the CDR3 is 14 residues. Germline lookup yields CDR1 MNHNS and CDR2 SASEGT. V lost 3 bases to trimming and J lost 5 bases; unmatched junction nucleotides: 3. Here the CDR3 reads CASSDVGQGDTQYF. CDR3 in DNA: TGTGCCAGCAGTGACGTGGGACAGGGAGATACGCAGTATTTT.

The J gene is TRBJ2-2, the V gene TRBV5-4; D not resolved. Per the germline V gene, CDR1 is SGHNT and CDR2 is YYREEE (reference sequence). V was shortened by 0 bases and J by 4 bases, with 10 bases between the two germline ends. This CDR3 contains 15 residues. The CDR3 protein is CASSLAGRSTGELFF. The CDR3 DNA follows: TGTGCCAGCAGCTTGGCCGGGCGTAGCACCGGGGAGCTGTTTTTT.